This passage covers 5 T cell receptor beta chains from one sample sequenced in a study of blood T cells in healthy people across ages. The authors ran a second PCR of 7 to 11 cycles using a sample-barcoded 5' primer and a J-beta primer mix. MiXCR was run by TCRdb on the 5' RACE reads, yielding one entry per CDR3 protein. The sample has under 1,000,000 distinct CDR3 sequences, about half seen once. The sample comprised blood. These receptors were obtained from a man aged 80 or over in good health.

The chain employs TRBV5-1 and TRBJ2-3; TRBD2 matches 7 bases. The trim removed 3 bases at V and 2 bases at J, leaving 12 bases unmatched. CDR3 length: 17 amino acids. CDR1 is SGHRS, CDR2 YFSETQ, per germline. The CDR3 protein is CASSSLVASGITDTQYF. The CDR3 DNA reads as TGCGCCAGCAGCTCCTTAGTTGCTAGCGGTATCACAGATACGCAGTATTTT.

The chain uses TRBV29-1 and TRBJ2-4; 9 nucleotides align to TRBD1. The J call may be faulty, since TRBJ2-7 better matches the DNA end. This CDR3 spans 13 amino acids. In germline, CDR1 is SQVTM, CDR2 ANQGSEA. CDR3 bases: TGCAGCGTTTCGGGACAGGGTATCTACGAGCAGTACTTC. It translates to CSVSGQGIYEQYF.

V usage is TRBV19 and J usage is TRBJ2-1, with a possible D match to TRBD1 (5 bases). CDR3 length equals 16 residues. Trimming left V 5 bases short and J 0 bases short, with 14 bases between. CDR1 LNHDA and CDR2 SQIVND come from the germline V gene (reference sequence). The CDR3 coding sequence is TGTGCCAGTAGTGCCGACAGCTTGAGCTCCTACAATGAGCAGTTCTTC. Amino acids: CASSADSLSSYNEQFF.

The CDR3 is CAIRDRVSETQYF. CDR3 coding DNA: TGTGCCATCAGGGACAGGGTCTCAGAGACCCAGTACTTC. The J gene is TRBJ2-5, the V gene TRBV10-3, with 8 bases fitting TRBD1. The germline gives CDR1 ENHRY, CDR2 SYGVKD. The CDR3 has 13 amino acids. J lost 4 bases, V lost 6 bases, and 4 bases had no gene match.

This clonotype was counted a few times. The CDR3 is CASSLEASGSLDTQYF. The CDR3 coding sequence is TGTGCCAGCAGCTTAGAGGCTAGCGGGAGCTTAGATACGCAGTATTTT. This sequence joins TRBV7-2 and TRBJ2-3, with 10 bases aligning to TRBD2. There are 16 residues in the CDR3. In germline, CDR1 is SGHTA, CDR2 FQGNSA. J was trimmed by 5 bases and V by 1 base; bases with no gene match: 6. Combining the CDR3 with reference TRBV7-2 and TRBJ2-3 gives the whole variable domain GAGVSQSPSNKVTEKGKDVELRCDPISGHTALYWYRQSLGQGLEFLIYFQGNSAPDKSGLPSDRFSAERTGGSVSTLTIQRTQQEDSAVYLCASSLEASGSLDTQYFGPGTRLTVL.